This T cell receptor (beta chain) was documented in a study of control samples from healthy donors and cancer patients. V was trimmed by 3 bases and J by 3 bases, leaving 11 bases between them. Germline CDR1 reads KGHSH; CDR2 reads LQKENI. CDR3 length equals 14 residues. The table came from immunoSEQ multiplex PCR; TCRdb's copy has only in-frame clones and leaves some out. The table includes 100,000 to 150,000 clones, 85% to 95% detected once. The rearrangement joins TRBV18 to TRBJ1-1; D gene unclear. The receptor comes from a man aged 30-40 years in good health. Material for sequencing was blood. In DNA form, the CDR3 reads TGTGCCAGCTCACCTTCGGTCAGAGACACTGAAGCTTTCTTT. Its protein product is CASSPSVRDTEAFF.